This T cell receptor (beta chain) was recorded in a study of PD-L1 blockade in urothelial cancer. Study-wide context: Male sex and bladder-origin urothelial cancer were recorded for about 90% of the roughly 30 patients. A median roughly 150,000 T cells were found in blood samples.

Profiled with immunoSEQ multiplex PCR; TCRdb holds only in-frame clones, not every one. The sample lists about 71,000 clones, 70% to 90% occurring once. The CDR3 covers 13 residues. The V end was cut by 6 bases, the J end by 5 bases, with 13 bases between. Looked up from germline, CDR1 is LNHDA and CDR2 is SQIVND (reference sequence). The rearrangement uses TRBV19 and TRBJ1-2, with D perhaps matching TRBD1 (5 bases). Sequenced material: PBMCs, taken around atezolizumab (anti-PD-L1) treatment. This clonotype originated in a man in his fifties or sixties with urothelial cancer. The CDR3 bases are TGTGCCAGTAGCCCGGGGGAAAGGTATGGCTACACCTTC. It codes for CASSPGERYGYTF.